The rows below give T cell receptor beta chains drawn from one sample of a study of technical replicates of blood from a handful of donors. Repertoires were generated with immunoSEQ multiplex PCR, while TCRdb's copy carries only in-frame clones and drops some. The top ten clones hold more than 0.12% of a sample with tens of thousands of clones, 95% to 98% of them seen once. The specimen was T cells isolated from PBMCs. The origin of the receptors is a human donor in good health. Each CDR3 is given with its conserved first and last residue. The D gene is left open where the match is weak. Rows may omit the clone size; those that give it use once, few, many or a size class.

D	size	V	J	DNA	CDR3
TRBD1	NA	TRBV9	TRBJ1-4	TGTGCCAGCAGCGTAGCAGACAGGGACCGGGCAACTAATGAAAAACTGTTTTTT	CASSVADRDRATNEKLFF
NA	NA	TRBV14	TRBJ2-1	TGTGCCAGCAGCCAAGGGCTTTATGAGCAGTTCTTC	CASSQGLYEQFF
NA	NA	TRBV6-6	TRBJ2-7	TGTGCCAGCAGTAACCGAGCGGGCCAGACCCAATTC	CASSNRAGQTQF
TRBD2	NA	TRBV5-1	TRBJ2-1	TGCGCCAGCAGCTCCAGGGCTAGCGGGACTTACAATGAGCAGTTCTTC	CASSSRASGTYNEQFF
NA	NA	TRBV18	TRBJ1-1	TGTGCCAGCTCACCCCGGGTGGGGAACACTGAAGCTTTCTTT	CASSPRVGNTEAFF
TRBD1	NA	TRBV5-1	TRBJ2-1	TGCGCCAGCAGCTTGATTTCGGGACAGGGTCGTAATGAGCAGTTCTTC	CASSLISGQGRNEQFF
NA	NA	TRBV7-7	TRBJ2-2	TGTGCCAGCAGCTTCATGAACACCGGGGAGCTGTTTTTT	CASSFMNTGELFF
TRBD2	NA	TRBV28	TRBJ2-3	TGTGCCAGCAGTTTCCGAGGACTAGCGTCTAGCACAGATACGCAGTATTTT	CASSFRGLASSTDTQYF
NA	NA	TRBV5-4	TRBJ2-1	TGTGCCAGCAGCTTAGAGGGCCCCCATGAGCAGTTCTTC	CASSLEGPHEQFF
NA	NA	TRBV27	TRBJ1-1	TGTGCCAGCAGTTTGTCAGGGATGAACACTGAAGCTTTCTTT	CASSLSGMNTEAFF
NA	NA	TRBV4-1	TRBJ2-7	TGCGCCAGCAGCCAAGACTACCCCAAATACGAGCAGTACTTC	CASSQDYPKYEQYF
NA	NA	TRBV9	TRBJ2-3	TGTGCCAGCAGCGTAGTAAGCACAGATACGCAGTATTTT	CASSVVSTDTQYF
NA	NA	TRBV29-1	TRBJ2-6	TGCAGCGTTGCTGACAGGTCCAACGTCCTGACTTTC	CSVADRSNVLTF
TRBD2	NA	TRBV6-4	TRBJ2-3	TGTGCCAGCAGTGACTCTACTAGCGGGAGTGGCACAGATACGCAGTATTTT	CASSDSTSGSGTDTQYF
TRBD1	NA	TRBV6-5	TRBJ2-7	TGTGCCAGCAGTGGACAGGGTTACGAGCAGTACTTC	CASSGQGYEQYF
TRBD2	NA	TRBV11-3	TRBJ2-1	TGTGCCAGCAGCCCGGGACTAGCGGCGAATGAGCAGTTCTTC	CASSPGLAANEQFF
TRBD1	NA	TRBV28	TRBJ2-7	TGTGCCAGCAGATACCGGGACAGGGAATACGAGCAGTACTTC	CASRYRDREYEQYF
TRBD1	NA	TRBV6-5	TRBJ1-2	TGTGCCAGCAGTTACTCGGCAGGGGGGTACTATGGCTACACCTTC	CASSYSAGGYYGYTF
NA	NA	TRBV7-6	TRBJ1-4	TGTGCCAGCAGCTTAGGAACAGGATCCACGAATGAAAAACTGTTTTTT	CASSLGTGSTNEKLFF
TRBD1	NA	TRBV19	TRBJ1-2	TGTGCCAGTAGTTTTACACAGGGGGCAGGCGGCTACACCTTC	CASSFTQGAGGYTF
TRBD1	NA	TRBV5-1	TRBJ1-1	TGCGCCAGCAGCTTGCGGACAGGGGCCGCACCCATGAACACTGAAGCTTTCTTT	CASSLRTGAAPMNTEAFF
NA	NA	TRBV6-1	TRBJ1-5	TGTGCCAGCAGTGGCAGGGCGGGCAATCAGCCCCAGCATTTT	CASSGRAGNQPQHF
NA	NA	TRBV19	TRBJ2-3	TGTGCCAGTAGCCTCCTACAGTTCACCGATACGCAGTATTTT	CASSLLQFTDTQYF
NA	NA	TRBV9	TRBJ1-6	TGTGCCAGCAGCGCGACAGGAGGACCCTATAATTCACCCCTCCACTTT	CASSATGGPYNSPLHF
TRBD1	NA	TRBV5-4	TRBJ1-4	TGTGCCAGCAGCTCCGGGACAGGGGTCGAAAAACTGTTTTTT	CASSSGTGVEKLFF
TRBD1	once	TRBV23-1	TRBJ1-1	TGCGCCAGCAGTCGTGCGGGACAGGTTAATAACACTGAAGCTTTCTTT	CASSRAGQVNNTEAFF
NA	NA	TRBV7-9	TRBJ1-3	TGTGCCAGCAGCTCCAGGGTCTCTGGAAACACCATATATTTT	CASSSRVSGNTIYF
NA	NA	TRBV5-1	TRBJ2-2	TGCGCCAGCAGCTTGATCAGCGTTTCACCCGGCGCCGGGGAGCTGTTTTTT	CASSLISVSPGAGELFF
NA	NA	TRBV4-1	TRBJ1-1	TGCGCCAGCAGCCACTCCGCGGGGGCCCGGAACACTGAAGCTTTCTTT	CASSHSAGARNTEAFF
TRBD2	NA	TRBV23-1	TRBJ2-5	TGCGCCAGCAGTCAATCTAAGCGGGAGGGCCATGAGGAGACCCAGTACTTC	CASSQSKREGHEETQYF
NA	NA	TRBV11-2	TRBJ1-2	TGTGCCAGCAGCTTAGACCGGGCCGGAGGGCGGTTCGACTTC	CASSLDRAGGRFDF
NA	NA	TRBV6-6	TRBJ1-5	TGTGCCAGCAGTTCGTACCGGGATCGCGATCAGCCCCAGCATTTT	CASSSYRDRDQPQHF
NA	NA	TRBV9	TRBJ2-3	TGTGCCAGCACCACCGCCGCCGGACAGTATTTCACAGATACGCAGTATTTT	CASTTAAGQYFTDTQYF
TRBD2	once	TRBV19	TRBJ2-3	TGTGCCAGTAGTATATCGGCTCCGCGGGGGGATACGCAGTATTTT	CASSISAPRGDTQYF
NA	NA	TRBV5-4	TRBJ2-1	TGTGCCAGCAGCTTGGGTGGGAGTTTGTTCTTC	CASSLGGSLFF
NA	NA	TRBV6-5	TRBJ2-3	TGTGCCAGCAGTCGCCTTACAGGGACAGATACGCAGTATTTT	CASSRLTGTDTQYF
TRBD2	NA	TRBV2	TRBJ2-7	TGTGCCAGCAGTGGGACTAGCGGGAGGGCCTACGAGCAGTACTTC	CASSGTSGRAYEQYF
TRBD1	NA	TRBV5-1	TRBJ2-1	TGCGCCAGCAGCTCCGGGACAGGGTCCTACAATGAGCAGTTCTTC	CASSSGTGSYNEQFF
TRBD1	NA	TRBV4-2	TRBJ2-7	TGTGCCAGCAGCCAAGAAGACAGGGCCTATCCAGTACTACCACCGAGCCCCTCCTACGAGCAGTACTTC	CASSQEDRAYPVLPPSPSYEQYF